These 13 T cell receptor beta chains came from one sample sequenced in a study of cytomegalovirus exposure and HLA in healthy donors. Use of 60 Vbeta and 13 Jbeta primers characterized the PCR. TCRdb's copy holds only in-frame clones and misses some; the assay was immunoSEQ multiplex PCR. The table includes more than 90,000 clones, roughly 76% detected once. Sequenced sample: PBMCs. Source of these receptors: a man between 50 and 59 years old in good health and CMV-seropositive.

The chain employs TRBV5-4 and TRBJ2-5; D unclear. The germline gives CDR1 SGHNT, CDR2 YYREEE (reference sequence). V gave up 3 bases and J gave up 0 bases, with 9 bases separating them. CDR3 length equals 14 residues. The CDR3 sequence is CASSSPEYQETQYF. The CDR3 DNA reads TGTGCCAGCAGCTCACCTGAGTACCAAGAGACCCAGTACTTC.

The V gene is TRBV10-3, the J gene TRBJ2-7; 7 bases agree with TRBD1. The CDR3 runs 15 residues. V lost 3 bases to trimming and J lost 3 bases; unmatched junction nucleotides: 8. Germline V gene sequence: CDR1 ENHRY, CDR2 SYGVKD. The CDR3 bases are TGTGCCATCAGTGATCAGGAGACAGGGCGCTACGAGCAGTACTTC. Its protein product is CAISDQETGRYEQYF.

This rearrangement joins TRBV5-1 to TRBJ2-3; 7 positions match TRBD1. Trimming took 4 bases from V and 4 from J; bases not matched to a gene: 3. CDR1 is SGHRS and CDR2 is YFSETQ in the germline V gene. This CDR3 region has 13 residues. The CDR3 DNA reads TGCGCCAGCAGCAACCAGGGGGCAGATACGCAGTATTTT. This codes for CASSNQGADTQYF.

The chain employs TRBV12-5 and TRBJ2-7; a weak D match, TRBD2 (7 bases). Trimming took 4 bases from V and 7 from J, leaving 14 bases between them. Per germline, CDR1 LGHNT and CDR2 FRNRAP. This CDR3 region has 13 residues. This chain's CDR3 is CASGWGGAGEQYF. CDR3 in DNA: TGTGCTAGTGGTTGGGGGGGGGCTGGTGAGCAGTACTTC.

The chain combines TRBV6-5 with TRBJ1-2; no definite D call. CDR3 length equals 12 residues. Trimming removed 6 bases at V and 0 bases at J, with 5 bases between. Germline CDR1 MNHEY, CDR2 SVGAGI. The CDR3 reads CASSYTNYGYTF. The CDR3 DNA reads as TGTGCCAGCAGCTATACTAACTATGGCTACACCTTC.

This clone was observed a single time. The chain uses TRBV2 and TRBJ1-2, with D possibly being TRBD1 (6 bases). CDR3 size: 12 residues. In germline, CDR1 is SNHLY, CDR2 FYNNEI. V was clipped by 7 bases and J by 8 bases, with 14 bases between them. This CDR3 reads CASTQTGYGYTF. The CDR3 coding sequence is TGTGCCAGCACCCAAACAGGGTACGGCTACACCTTC.

This clone was found a few times. The rearrangement links TRBV11-2 to TRBJ2-7, with 9 bases that match TRBD1. The CDR3 length is 15 residues. From germline, CDR1 is SGHAT and CDR2 FQNNGV. Germline trimming cut 4 bases from V and 3 bases from J; bases unmatched to any gene: 7. The CDR3 loop is CASSSPGTGLYEQYF. The DNA of the CDR3 is TGTGCCAGCAGCTCTCCAGGGACAGGGCTCTACGAGCAGTACTTC.

This clone was observed a few times. The chain is built from TRBV5-4 and TRBJ2-7, with TRBD1 as a possible D gene (6 bases). The V end lost 3 bases, the J end lost 2 bases, and 6 bases lay between the germline ends. Germline V CDR1 and CDR2: SGHNT, YYREEE (reference sequence). The CDR3 extends over 12 amino acids. Here the CDR3 DNA reads TGTGCCAGCAGCTGGGACACCTACGAGCAGTACTTC. This translates into CASSWDTYEQYF.

This chain joins TRBV28 and TRBJ1-1; 11 bases are shared with TRBD1. After removal of 8 bases from V and 3 bases from J, the junction contained 8 bases not matched to a gene. This CDR3 region has 15 residues. Germline CDR1 and CDR2: MDHEN and SYDVKM. The CDR3 sequence is CASRTGGSGDTEAFF. The CDR3 region has the DNA TGTGCCAGCCGGACAGGGGGCTCTGGGGACACTGAAGCTTTCTTT.

The chain has TRBV27 and TRBJ2-3; TRBD2 matches 11 bases. V lost 7 bases and J lost 5; bases outside the gene matches: 8. Germline CDR1 reads MNHEY; CDR2 reads SMNVEV (reference sequence). The CDR3 is 15 residues long. Here the CDR3 reads CASTVSGGAQDTQYF. The CDR3, as DNA: TGTGCCAGCACCGTTAGCGGGGGGGCGCAAGATACGCAGTATTTT.

The chain recombines TRBV27 with TRBJ1-2; D not resolved. Trimming left V 7 bases short and J 3 bases short, with 18 bases between. The V gene's germline CDR1 is MNHEY and CDR2 SMNVEV (reference sequence). The CDR3 consists of 15 residues. This CDR3 reads CASTPRRDRHYGYTF. The CDR3 DNA reads as TGTGCCAGCACCCCAAGGAGGGATCGTCACTATGGCTACACCTTC.

A remark on this clone: Germline is not matched at one junction end, which may reflect a read error. J is TRBJ2-1 and V is TRBV19; TRBD2 matches 14 bases. This CDR3 has 14 residues. Germline CDR1 and CDR2: LNHDA and SQIVND (reference sequence). The CDR3 is CASSIDTGTSGRLF. In DNA, the CDR3 is TGTGCCAGTAGTATAGATACCGGGACTAGCGGGAGACTCTTC.

The CDR3 loop reads CASSTLTGTNYGYTF. CDR3 bases: TGTGCCAGCAGCACCCTGACAGGGACGAACTATGGCTACACCTTC. The V gene is TRBV13, the J gene TRBJ1-2; 7 bases map to TRBD1. V gave up 5 bases and J gave up 2 bases; unmatched junction bases: 8. Per the germline V gene, CDR1 is PRHDT and CDR2 is FYEKMQ (reference sequence). The CDR3 consists of 15 residues.